Detailed here is one T cell receptor beta chain. CDR1 and CDR2 (germline): SGHAT, FQNNGV. The CDR3 consists of 13 residues. V was clipped by 2 bases and J by 5 bases, with 8 bases between them. The entry originates in a study of blood T cell repertoires in COVID-19. In the original processing: Counts of nucleated cells, estimated from reference gene primer amplification, were obtained. Assay used: immunoSEQ multiplex PCR; TCRdb lists only in-frame clones, some missing. That table furnishes V, J and clone size, whereas the DNA furnished D and trimming. This table has 30,000 to 45,000 clones, around 80% appearing once.

Input material: peripheral blood. The sequence was obtained from a man aged 55 to 70 with acute or convalescent COVID-19. The gene calls are TRBV11-2 and TRBJ2-3, with D unclear. CDR3 amino acids: CASSLLFGDTQYF. CDR3 DNA sequence: TGTGCCAGCAGCTTACTTTTCGGAGATACGCAGTATTTT.